This entry is about one TCR beta chain. This entry is derived from a study of cytomegalovirus exposure and HLA in healthy donors. Study summary: The roughly 120 validation repertoires, a later analysis reported, used the same platform as the approximately 630 first-cohort repertoires.

The CDR3 has 16 amino acids. Germline assignment: CDR1 MNHNS and CDR2 SASEGT. The V segment lost 4 bases and the J segment 4 bases; nucleotides outside the gene matches: 8. TCRdb's copy holds only in-frame clones and misses some; the assay was immunoSEQ multiplex PCR. The sample shows some 170,000 clones, approximately 88% of them seen only once. The clonotype was recovered from a man aged 30 to 45 in good health and CMV-seropositive. The chain carries TRBV6-1 and TRBJ2-3; 10 bases match TRBD2. Sequenced material: PBMCs. The CDR3 DNA reads TGTGCCAGCAGTGTCCTAGCGGGAGAGGGGGCAGATACGCAGTATTTT. Translating gives CASSVLAGEGADTQYF.